This TCR beta chain came from a study of blood T cell repertoires in COVID-19 (TCRdb year 2020). Context from the whole study: The collaborator samples originated in the United States, Italy and Spain and spanned the acute and convalescent phases of COVID-19. The prospective study material was composed of cDNA or gDNA derived from T cells, B-cell-depleted T cells, or PBMCs. Deeply sampled blood TCRbeta repertoires from subjects exposed to, actively infected with, or recovered from COVID-19 were included in the dataset. A freely available public database, intended as a resource for researchers studying the immune response to SARS-CoV-2, is where the repertoires were released. The samples were drawn from the first 160 participants of the ongoing ImmuneRACE study and from 1,254 subjects provided by 6 global collaborators. Nearly every sample came with metadata listing a de-identified subject ID, COVID-19 status, age in years and sex. Where available, HLA class I and class II types were taken from metadata supplied by the sample provider and were not determined by assay-based typing. The research as a whole found: The amount of clinical and demographic metadata varied by source and participant and was provided uncurated.

The immunoSEQ Assay, a bias-controlled multiplex PCR, was used to amplify TCRbeta CDR3 regions from genomic DNA. Per the original workflow: Nucleated cell counts per sample were estimated from amplification of reference gene primers within the assay. To quantify the absolute abundance of each unique TCRbeta CDR3 rearrangement, sequence reads were collapsed and filtered. For each sample, productive Simpson clonality was calculated by taking the square root of Simpson's diversity index across productive rearrangements. This immuneACCESS table, as held by TCRdb, lists in-frame sequences with V and J called but not all clones. Of the missing ones, under half trace to an unresolved V gene in checked studies; the others have no known cause. V and J calls and clone size are as listed in that table; D and trimming were resolved from the DNA. Present in this sample are 150,000 to 200,000 clones, 86% of which were seen just once. Of the sample, roughly 7% is held by the ten largest clones.

As encoded in the germline V gene (reference sequence), CDR1 is LNHDA while CDR2 is SQIVND. Its CDR3 holds 14 amino acids, cysteine through phenylalanine. Only the CDR3 DNA stays, 42 bases, in frame from base 1. V drops 3 bases and J drops 0 bases, leaving 6 bases in between. A remark on this clone: Which antigen it targets is not known. No base qualities exist here, and no much larger clone lies one base off it.

The collaborating institutions used their own protocols to collect whole blood in K2EDTA tubes. Collaborator samples were shipped for TCRbeta analysis as frozen whole blood, isolated PBMCs, or DNA extracted from either sample type. The chain joins TRBV19 to TRBJ1-3; too little of a D gene remains to name it. Sequenced sample: peripheral blood. This receptor was identified in a woman of 80 years or more in a cohort sampled during active or convalescent COVID-19. The CDR3 amino acid sequence is: CASSIEHSGNTIYF. The DNA is TGTGCCAGTAGTATTGAGCACTCTGGAAACACCATATATTTT.